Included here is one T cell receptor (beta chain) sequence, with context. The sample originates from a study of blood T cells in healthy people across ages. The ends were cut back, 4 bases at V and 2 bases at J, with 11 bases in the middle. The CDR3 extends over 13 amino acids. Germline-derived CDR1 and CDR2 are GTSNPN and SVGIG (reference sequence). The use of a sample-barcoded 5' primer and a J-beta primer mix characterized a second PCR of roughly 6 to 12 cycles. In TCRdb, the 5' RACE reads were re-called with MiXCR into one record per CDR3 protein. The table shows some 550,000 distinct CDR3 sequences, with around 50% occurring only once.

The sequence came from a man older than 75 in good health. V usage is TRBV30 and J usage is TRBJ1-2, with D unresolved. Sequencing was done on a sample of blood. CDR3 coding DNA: TGTGCCTGGATCGGGCCTAACAACTATGGCTACACCTTC. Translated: CAWIGPNNYGYTF. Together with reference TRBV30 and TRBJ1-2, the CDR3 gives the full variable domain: SQTIHQWPATLVQPVGSPLSLECTVEGTSNPNLYWYRQAAGRGLQLLFYSVGIGQISSEVPQNLSASRPQDRQFILSSKKLLLSDSGFYLCAWIGPNNYGYTFGSGTRLTVV.